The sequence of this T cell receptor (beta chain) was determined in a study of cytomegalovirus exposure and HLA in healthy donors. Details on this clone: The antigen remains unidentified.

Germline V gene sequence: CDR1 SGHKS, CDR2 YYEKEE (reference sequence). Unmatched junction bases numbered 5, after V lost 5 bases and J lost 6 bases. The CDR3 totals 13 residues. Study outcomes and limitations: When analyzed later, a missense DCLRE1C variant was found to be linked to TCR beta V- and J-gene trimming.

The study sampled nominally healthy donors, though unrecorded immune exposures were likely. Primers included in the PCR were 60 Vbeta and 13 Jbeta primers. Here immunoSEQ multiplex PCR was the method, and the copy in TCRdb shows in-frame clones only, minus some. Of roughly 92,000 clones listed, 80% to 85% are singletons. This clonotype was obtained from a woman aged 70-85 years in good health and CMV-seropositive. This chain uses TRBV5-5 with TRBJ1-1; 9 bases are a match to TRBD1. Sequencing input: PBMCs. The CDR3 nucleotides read TGTGCCAGCAGGGTGGGACAGGGCCCTGAAGCTTTCTTT. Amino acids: CASRVGQGPEAFF.